Detailed here is one T cell receptor beta chain. Its antigen is currently unknown. The record originates from a study of early T cells in non-severe SARS-CoV-2 infection. About the research overall: Bulk RNA isolated from unsorted whole blood underwent sequencing; chains were not paired.

V was cut by 4 bases and J by 5 bases, with 8 bases left in between. The CDR3 is 11 residues long. CDR1 and CDR2 from the germline V gene are SQVTM and ANQGSEA. Regarding the study as a whole: Anti-spike CD8 specificities were favored by VDJdb matching, whose results missed private and CD4 specificities.

Individual cDNA molecules received unique molecular identifiers. TCRdb re-derived calls from the 5' RACE reads in MiXCR, one entry per CDR3 protein. The data hold approximately 50,000 distinct CDR3 sequences, with around 12% observed a single time. The clonotype was recovered from an adult who was a healthcare worker with PCR-confirmed SARS-CoV-2 infection or an uninfected control (not recorded which). The source material was whole blood. V usage is TRBV29-1 and J usage is TRBJ2-5; D not resolved. CDR3: CSVVKKETQYF. The CDR3 nucleotides read TGCAGCGTTGTTAAAAAGGAGACCCAGTACTTC.